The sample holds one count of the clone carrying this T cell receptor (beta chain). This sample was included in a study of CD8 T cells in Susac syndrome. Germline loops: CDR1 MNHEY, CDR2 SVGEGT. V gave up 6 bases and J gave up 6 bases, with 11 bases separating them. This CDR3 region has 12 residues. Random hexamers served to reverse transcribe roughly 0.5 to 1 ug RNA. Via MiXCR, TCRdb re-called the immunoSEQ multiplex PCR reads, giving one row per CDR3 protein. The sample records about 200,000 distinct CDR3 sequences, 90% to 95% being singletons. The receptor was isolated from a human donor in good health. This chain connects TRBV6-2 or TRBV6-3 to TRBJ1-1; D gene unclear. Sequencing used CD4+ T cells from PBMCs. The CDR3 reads CASRPGEAEAFF. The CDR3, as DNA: TGTGCCAGCAGACCAGGAGAGGCTGAAGCTTTCTTT.